This record concerns one T cell receptor (beta chain) sequence. This sample was included in a study of Ad26.COV2.S vaccination and SARS-CoV-2 variants. Treatment indicated: roughly 20 received Ad26.COV2.S at low or high dose, single or two shots; about five received placebo; per-sample allocation not given. Sample collection was performed on day 63 after the first vaccine or placebo injection. Generated by immunoSEQ multiplex PCR, the TCRdb table keeps only in-frame clones and is missing some. The data show under 300,000 clones, with roughly 85% seen just once and less than 3.5% held by the top ten. The TCR sequence derives from a person aged 18-60 years who received the Ad26.COV2.S COVID-19 vaccine or a placebo. Sequenced here: peripheral blood, sampled in a trial of Ad26.COV2.S vaccine versus placebo.

CDR3 in amino acids: CASSLDGVWGELFF. CDR3 DNA: TGTGCCAGCAGCTTAGATGGGGTTTGGGGGGAGCTGTTTTTT. The chain joins TRBV11-2 to TRBJ2-2, with D unclear. This CDR3 comprises 14 residues. Per the germline V gene, CDR1 is SGHAT and CDR2 is FQNNGV. The V end was cut by 0 bases, the J end by 8 bases, with 10 bases between.